This entry lists 20 T cell receptor beta chains sequenced from one sample in a study of blood T cell repertoires in COVID-19. Data came from immunoSEQ multiplex PCR; TCRdb stores just in-frame clones and leaves some out. The sample comprises approximately 250,000 clones, roughly 85% of which are singletons, and about 8.2% rests with the top ten. Sample: PBMCs or T cells enriched from blood (not recorded which). These receptors were collected from a woman in her fifties or sixties with acute COVID-19.

The genes are TRBV9 and TRBJ1-2; D is possibly TRBD1 (6 bases). The germline gives CDR1 SGDLS, CDR2 YYNGEE. CDR3 size: 15 residues. The V end lost 3 bases, the J end lost 4 bases, and 16 bases lay between the germline ends. The CDR3 DNA is TGTGCCAGCAGCGCGGGACAAGGGGGACCCTATGGCTACACCTTC. This sequence encodes CASSAGQGGPYGYTF.

This rearrangement joins TRBV5-1 to TRBJ1-2; 12 positions match TRBD1. The CDR3 extends over 17 amino acids. V lost 3 bases, J lost 4 bases, and 10 bases stayed unmatched. Germline V gives CDR1 SGHRS, CDR2 YFSETQ. As DNA, the CDR3 is TGCGCCAGCAGCTCCAACCTAGGGACAGGGGGCAGCTATGGCTACACCTTC. Protein: CASSSNLGTGGSYGYTF.

The DNA for the CDR3 is TGTGCCAGTACGGTCGGGGAGACCTACGAGCAGTACTTC. Translated, it gives CASTVGETYEQYF. This chain uses TRBV19 with TRBJ2-7; TRBD2 is a possible D gene (5 bases). Trimming removed 7 bases from V and 2 bases from J, with 12 bases in between. Germline CDR1 and CDR2: LNHDA and SQIVND (reference sequence). This CDR3 comprises 13 residues. The full variable domain, completed using reference TRBV19 and TRBJ2-7, is DGGITQSPKYLFRKEGQNVTLSCEQNLNHDAMYWYRQDPGQGLRLIYYSQIVNDFQKGDIAEGYSVSREKKESFPLTVTSAQKNPTAFYLCASTVGETYEQYFGPGTRLTVT.

This chain joins TRBV14 and TRBJ2-7; D perhaps matches TRBD1 (5 bases). The CDR3 consists of 15 residues. The germline V gene encodes CDR1 SGHDN and CDR2 FVKESK. The ends were cut back, 1 base at V and 4 bases at J, with 14 bases in the middle. The DNA for the CDR3 is TGTGCCAGCAGCCAAGCTCAGGGCCCGACGTACGAGCAGTACTTC. Amino acid sequence: CASSQAQGPTYEQYF.

The DNA of the CDR3 is TGTGCCAGCTCCCCCATCACAGGGGGCGAATTGAACACTGAAGCTTTCTTT. Its protein product is CASSPITGGELNTEAFF. The chain carries TRBV18 and TRBJ1-1, with 9 bases matching TRBD1. In germline, CDR1 is KGHSH, CDR2 LQKENI. V was pared by 6 bases and J by 0 bases, with 11 bases of the junction left unmatched. The length of the CDR3 is 17 residues.

J is TRBJ2-1 and V is TRBV20-1; TRBD2 aligns across 11 bases. Unmatched junction bases numbered 21, after V lost 3 bases and J lost 14 bases. CDR1 and CDR2 (germline): DFQATT, SNEGSKA (reference sequence). The CDR3 loop spans 17 amino acids. The CDR3 protein is CSASAPGFSLAGAQEFF. In nucleotides, the CDR3 is TGCAGTGCTAGTGCCCCCGGTTTTTCACTAGCGGGGGCCCAGGAGTTCTTC.

This rearrangement joins TRBV30 to TRBJ1-5; 7 bases align to TRBD1. The germline V gene has CDR1 GTSNPN and CDR2 SVGIG (reference sequence). The CDR3 is 13 amino acids. J gave up 2 bases and V 4 bases, and 2 bases lay outside the gene matches. The DNA for the CDR3 is TGTGCCTGGACAGACAGGGGCAATCAGCCCCAGCATTTT. It yields the protein CAWTDRGNQPQHF.

The chain is built from TRBV6-5 and TRBJ1-4; D is perhaps TRBD1 (6 bases). The ends were cut back, 2 bases at V and 10 bases at J, with 20 bases in the middle. The CDR3 has 16 amino acids. CDR1 is MNHEY, CDR2 SVGAGI, per germline. The CDR3 protein is CASSYKGVPKRGKLFF. CDR3 coding DNA: TGTGCCAGCAGTTACAAGGGGGTCCCTAAACGAGGAAAACTGTTTTTT.

The V and J genes are TRBV3-1 (or the pseudogene TRBV3-2) and TRBJ1-1; TRBD1 agrees at 7 bases. Losses at the gene ends were 0 bases for V and 10 bases for J; bases not matched to a gene: 5. Looked up from germline, CDR1 is LGHDT and CDR2 is YNNKEL (reference sequence). The CDR3 has 13 amino acids. Here the CDR3 reads CASSQEQGKGAFF. The DNA of the CDR3 is TGTGCCAGCAGCCAAGAACAGGGGAAGGGAGCTTTCTTT.

This chain connects TRBV25-1 to TRBJ1-6, with D possibly matching TRBD1 (5 bases). The CDR3 length is 15 residues. V lost 1 base and J lost 6, with 10 bases in between. Germline V lookup: CDR1 MGHDK, CDR2 SYGVNS. The CDR3 here is CASSESGGSNSPLHF. For the CDR3, the DNA is TGTGCCAGCAGTGAATCCGGGGGAAGTAATTCACCCCTCCACTTT.

The genes are TRBV5-5 and TRBJ2-7, with TRBD2 identical over 11 bases. The CDR3 sequence is 15 residues long. J gave up 6 bases and V 4 bases, and 9 bases lay outside the gene matches. Germline V gives CDR1 SGHKS, CDR2 YYEKEE (reference sequence). CDR3 sequence reads: CASSALAGDGTEQYF. CDR3 sequence (DNA): TGTGCCAGCAGCGCACTAGCGGGGGATGGGACCGAGCAGTACTTC.

This clone was found once. The chain couples TRBV19 to TRBJ1-5; D may be TRBD1 (5 bases). V dropped 3 bases and J dropped 5 bases, with 14 bases sitting between them. The CDR3 has 15 amino acids. Germline loops: CDR1 LNHDA, CDR2 SQIVND (reference sequence). For the CDR3, the DNA is TGTGCCAGTAGTATCTTAGCAGGGAGGCATCAGCCCCAGCATTTT. Encoded protein: CASSILAGRHQPQHF.

J is TRBJ2-3 and V is TRBV19; 7 nucleotides align to TRBD1. The CDR3 totals 15 residues. The trim removed 1 base at V and 0 bases at J, leaving 1 base unmatched. Per the germline V gene, CDR1 is LNHDA and CDR2 is SQIVND (reference sequence). The CDR3 sequence: CASSIGQGSTDTQYF. CDR3 coding DNA: TGTGCCAGTAGTATAGGACAGGGCAGCACAGATACGCAGTATTTT.

This sequence joins TRBV5-1 and TRBJ1-4, with D hard to call. Germline values: CDR1 SGHRS, CDR2 YFSETQ. This CDR3 is 14 amino acids long. The V gene lost 3 bases and the J gene lost 0 bases, with 6 bases spanning the gap. The CDR3 region has the DNA TGCGCCAGCAGCTCGACAACAACTAATGAAAAACTGTTTTTT. It translates to CASSSTTTNEKLFF.

V gene TRBV6-5 combines with J gene TRBJ1-2; 7 bases align to TRBD1. V was pared by 7 bases and J by 4 bases, with 6 bases of the junction left unmatched. This CDR3 spans 13 amino acids. Germline V gene sequence: CDR1 MNHEY, CDR2 SVGAGI. The CDR3 is CASTPGDSYGYTF. DNA of the CDR3: TGTGCCAGCACCCCCGGGGACAGCTATGGCTACACCTTC.

The chain carries TRBV9 and TRBJ2-1; 9 bases map to TRBD1. The CDR3 has 14 residues. Germline assignment: CDR1 SGDLS and CDR2 YYNGEE. V trimming: 4 bases; J trimming: 6 bases; junction bases outside the gene matches: 5. The CDR3 sequence is CASSWGQGGNEQFF. Here the CDR3 DNA reads TGTGCCAGCAGCTGGGGACAGGGAGGCAATGAGCAGTTCTTC.

The V gene is TRBV27, the J gene TRBJ1-2; the match to TRBD1 covers 9 bases. In germline, CDR1 is MNHEY, CDR2 SMNVEV (reference sequence). This CDR3 has 14 amino acids. J gave up 7 bases and V 5 bases, and 8 bases lay outside the gene matches. CDR3 region: CASSGTGYHAGYTF. In nucleotides, the CDR3 is TGTGCCAGCAGTGGGACAGGGTATCATGCTGGCTACACCTTC.

This chain joins TRBV30 and TRBJ2-1; tentative D call: TRBD1 (6 bases). Per germline, CDR1 GTSNPN and CDR2 SVGIG (reference sequence). Trimming stripped 0 bases from V and 5 bases from J, with 14 bases between. The CDR3 is 15 amino acids. The CDR3 here is CAWSVHGQPDNEQFF. Here the CDR3 DNA reads TGTGCCTGGAGTGTACATGGACAGCCAGACAATGAGCAGTTCTTC.

This chain joins TRBV9 and TRBJ1-1; D is possibly TRBD1 (6 bases). V lost 0 bases to trimming and J lost 5 bases, with 11 bases between them. Germline lookup yields CDR1 SGDLS and CDR2 YYNGEE. This CDR3 contains 14 residues. CDR3 in amino acids: CASSVDSGDTEAFF. DNA of the CDR3: TGTGCCAGCAGCGTAGATTCAGGGGATACTGAAGCTTTCTTT.

In this sample, this clone turned up once. This rearrangement joins TRBV19 to TRBJ2-6, with no clear D. The CDR3 is 17 residues long. V was cut by 7 bases and J by 4 bases, with 20 bases left in between. Germline-derived CDR1 and CDR2 are LNHDA and SQIVND (reference sequence). CDR3 loop: CASTSWPGDLGANVLTF. The CDR3 region has the DNA TGTGCCAGTACCTCGTGGCCAGGCGATCTCGGGGCCAACGTCCTGACTTTC.